Listed below are T cell receptor beta chains from one sample, sequenced in a study of blood T cells in healthy people across ages. In TCRdb, the 5' RACE reads were re-called with MiXCR into one record per CDR3 protein. This table holds roughly 1.4 million distinct CDR3 sequences, approximately 59% found once. The sample was blood. Receptors were obtained from a man aged 18 to 30 in good health. Both conserved end residues are part of each CDR3. A D gene is named only where the DNA matches it firmly. Some rows have no size entry. The others give once, few or many, or a class for an expanded clone.

clone_size d_call j_call v_call cdr3_aa cdr3_nt
NA NA TRBJ2-7 TRBV12-3/TRBV12-4 CASAHSSYEQYF TGTGCCAGCGCACACAGCTCCTACGAGCAGTACTTC
NA NA TRBJ2-3 TRBV20-1 CSASGQTNTDTQYF TGCAGTGCTAGCGGTCAGACTAACACAGATACGCAGTATTTT
NA NA TRBJ1-1 TRBV5-5 CASSMGPNVGAFF TGTGCCAGCAGCATGGGCCCGAATGTTGGGGCTTTCTTT
NA TRBD1 TRBJ1-1 TRBV6-6 CASSHRDRGQVAFF TGTGCCAGCAGCCACCGGGACAGGGGGCAGGTAGCTTTCTTT
NA TRBD2 TRBJ2-7 TRBV12-3/TRBV12-4 CASSLAGLAGVVEQYF TGTGCCAGCAGTTTAGCGGGACTAGCGGGAGTTGTCGAGCAGTACTTC
NA TRBD2 TRBJ2-7 TRBV20-1 CSARDSLTSGDPYEQYF TGCAGTGCTAGAGACTCCCTTACTAGCGGGGATCCCTACGAGCAGTACTTC
NA NA TRBJ1-2 TRBV4-2 CASSQEDQRTAASSGYTF TGTGCCAGCAGCCAAGAAGATCAGAGGACAGCAGCGTCGAGTGGCTACACCTTC
NA NA TRBJ2-7 TRBV29-1 CSVEENSGQALYEQYF TGCAGCGTTGAAGAGAATTCTGGGCAGGCGCTCTACGAGCAGTACTTC
NA NA TRBJ2-3 TRBV28 CATQWRRSDTQYF TGTGCCACCCAATGGCGAAGGTCAGATACGCAGTATTTT
NA TRBD2 TRBJ2-7 TRBV12-3/TRBV12-4 CATVAGGPDYEQYF TGTGCCACCGTAGCGGGAGGGCCTGACTACGAGCAGTACTTC
NA NA TRBJ2-3 TRBV12-5 CASGLGVDTQYF TGTGCTAGTGGTTTGGGGGTAGATACGCAGTATTTT
once NA TRBJ1-4 TRBV6-6 CASSYSRSTNEKLFF TGTGCCAGCAGTTACTCACGTTCAACTAATGAAAAACTGTTTTTT
NA TRBD2 TRBJ2-5 TRBV20-1 CSGRGGGFQETQYF TGCAGTGGAAGGGGCGGGGGATTCCAAGAGACCCAGTACTTC
NA TRBD1 TRBJ1-5 TRBV12-3/TRBV12-4 CASRPGGNQPQHF TGTGCCAGCAGACCAGGGGGGAATCAGCCCCAGCATTTT
few NA TRBJ2-7 TRBV5-1 CASSLYPGPYEQYF TGCGCCAGCAGCTTGTATCCAGGGCCCTACGAGCAGTACTTC
NA NA TRBJ1-2 TRBV3-1 CASSQEPAHGYTF TGTGCCAGCAGCCAAGAGCCCGCCCATGGCTACACCTTC
NA TRBD2 TRBJ2-4 TRBV7-2 CASSLVLAGLAKNIQYF TGTGCCAGCAGCTTAGTCCTAGCGGGGTTAGCCAAAAACATTCAGTACTTC
NA TRBD1 TRBJ2-6 TRBV6-5 CASSNFGQGRTNVLTF TGTGCCAGCAGCAATTTCGGACAGGGGAGGACCAACGTCCTGACTTTC
NA NA TRBJ2-1 TRBV7-9 CASSLDVSTYNEQFF TGTGCCAGCAGCTTAGACGTAAGCACCTACAATGAGCAGTTCTTC
NA TRBD1 TRBJ2-5 TRBV20-1 CSAGPALGGETQYF TGCAGTGCTGGCCCGGCTCTAGGGGGCGAGACCCAGTATTTC